A single sample gave rise to the 12 T cell receptor beta chains below, sequenced in a study of T cells in Graves' hyperthyroidism and ophthalmopathy. RNA transcripts were the template for amplifying TCR beta CDR3 regions. During a first-round RT-PCR of the TCR CDR3, the HTBI primer set was used. One entry per CDR3 protein results from TCRdb running MiXCR on the multiplex PCR reads. This sample has roughly 700,000 distinct CDR3 sequences, with approximately 15% found just once. Sequenced material: blood. All receptors come from a man aged 45-65 years with Graves' hyperthyroidism.

The table lists this clonotype with many counts. CDR3 region: CSASGRAKRGETQYF. The CDR3 bases are TGCAGTGCTAGCGGGAGGGCCAAGAGGGGGGAGACCCAGTACTTC. The rearrangement links TRBV20-1 to TRBJ2-5; 8 bases match TRBD2. CDR3 length: 15 amino acids. V dropped 3 bases and J dropped 5; count of bases not matched to a gene: 11. Germline CDR1 is DFQATT and CDR2 is SNEGSKA (reference sequence).

This clonotype has just a few counts. The chain couples TRBV14 to TRBJ2-1; D not certain. This CDR3 contains 12 residues. The germline V and J ends were trimmed by 1 base and 9 bases, with 7 bases remaining between them. CDR1 and CDR2 (germline): SGHDN, FVKESK. The CDR3 coding sequence is TGTGCCAGCAGCCAAGTTTCCCGTGAGCAGTTCTTC. Protein product: CASSQVSREQFF.

Only a few counts were recorded for this clonotype. This chain links TRBV20-1 with TRBJ2-1; unclear D gene. The CDR3 runs 14 residues. In germline, CDR1 is DFQATT, CDR2 SNEGSKA (reference sequence). Trimming shortened V by 0 bases and J by 1 base, and 7 bases separated the two germline ends. The CDR3 loop is CSARDAVSYNEQFF. In DNA form, the CDR3 reads TGCAGTGCTAGAGACGCGGTATCCTACAATGAGCAGTTCTTC.

This clonotype was detected ten times or more. The gene calls are TRBV12-3 or TRBV12-4 and TRBJ1-5; D call uncertain. The CDR3 covers 12 residues. V was trimmed by 6 bases and J by 4 bases, leaving 7 bases between them. CDR3 bases: TGTGCCAGCAGCTTGGCAAATCAGCCCCAGCATTTT. Its translation is CASSLANQPQHF.

This clonotype was recorded many times. CDR3 nucleotide sequence: TGTGCCAGCAGCTTACTGGGAGGCTCCCCAGGGCCAGATACGCAGTATTTT. Its translation is CASSLLGGSPGPDTQYF. The gene calls are TRBV11-2 and TRBJ2-3; possibly TRBD2 for D (6 bases). Trimming took 2 bases from V and 4 from J, leaving 19 bases between them. CDR1 is SGHAT and CDR2 is FQNNGV in the germline V gene. CDR3 size: 17 residues.

This chain links TRBV11-2 with TRBJ2-5; D remains ambiguous. Germline V gene lookup returns CDR1 SGHAT and CDR2 FQNNGV. The CDR3 is 13 amino acids. V was pared by 3 bases and J by 0 bases, with 5 bases between. DNA for the CDR3: TGTGCCAGCAGCTTGGTAGACCAAGAGACCCAGTACTTC. It is translated as CASSLVDQETQYF.

This clonotype was counted a single time. A much larger clone differs by one base, so this may be a read error. V and J are TRBV10-3 and TRBJ2-7; D is possibly TRBD2 (5 bases). V lost 11 bases, J lost 6 bases, and 17 bases lay in between. The CDR3 runs to 12 residues. Per the germline V gene, CDR1 is ENHRY and CDR2 is SYGVKD. This chain's CDR3 is CAVADQLGEQYF. In DNA form, the CDR3 reads TGTGCCGTCGCCGACCAACTAGGCGAGCAGTACTTC.

This chain uses TRBV10-3 with TRBJ2-7; 9 bases map to TRBD1. The J segment lost 3 bases and the V segment lost 6 bases, leaving 18 bases of the junction unmatched. The CDR3 has 18 amino acids. Germline CDR1 and CDR2: ENHRY and SYGVKD. The CDR3 bases are TGTGCCATCAGCCAGGGACAGGGCCGGCTAGGTGGGATCTACGAGCAGTACTTC. Residues: CAISQGQGRLGGIYEQYF.

The chain recombines TRBV29-1 with TRBJ1-1; tentatively, D is TRBD1 (6 bases). The V gene's germline CDR1 is SQVTM and CDR2 ANQGSEA. With 3 bases removed from V and 4 bases from J, the gap between germline ends came to 15 bases. CDR3 size: 14 residues. CDR3 DNA: TGCAGCGTTGATAGGGGGGGCAGGGGCACTGAAGCTTTCTTT. This sequence encodes CSVDRGGRGTEAFF.

This clonotype was seen repeatedly, ten times or more. V and J are TRBV7-2 and TRBJ1-2; no clear D. The CDR3 sequence is 14 residues long. V was cut by 0 bases and J by 8 bases, with 13 bases left in between. Germline V CDR1 and CDR2: SGHTA, FQGNSA. The CDR3 nucleotides read TGTGCCAGCAGCTTAGCGAGCCAGGCCGGGGGCTACACCTTC. Its translation: CASSLASQAGGYTF.

This clonotype occurred a few times. The chain carries TRBV28 and TRBJ1-2; D uncertain. V was clipped by 4 bases and J by 6 bases, with 9 bases between them. Per germline, CDR1 MDHEN and CDR2 SYDVKM. CDR3 length: 12 amino acids. CDR3: CASSSHSNGYTF. In DNA, the CDR3 is TGTGCCAGCAGTTCCCACAGCAATGGCTACACCTTC.

As for this clonotype: This may arise from a read error, as a much more abundant clone is one base away. V gene TRBV27 combines with J gene TRBJ2-1; D remains ambiguous. Trimming left V 3 bases short and J 0 bases short, with 3 bases between. From germline, CDR1 is MNHEY and CDR2 SMNVEV (reference sequence). The CDR3 length is 13 residues. The CDR3 region is CASSFRSYNEQFF. CDR3 sequence (DNA): TGTGCCAGCAGTTTTCGCTCCTACAATGAGCAGTTCTTC.